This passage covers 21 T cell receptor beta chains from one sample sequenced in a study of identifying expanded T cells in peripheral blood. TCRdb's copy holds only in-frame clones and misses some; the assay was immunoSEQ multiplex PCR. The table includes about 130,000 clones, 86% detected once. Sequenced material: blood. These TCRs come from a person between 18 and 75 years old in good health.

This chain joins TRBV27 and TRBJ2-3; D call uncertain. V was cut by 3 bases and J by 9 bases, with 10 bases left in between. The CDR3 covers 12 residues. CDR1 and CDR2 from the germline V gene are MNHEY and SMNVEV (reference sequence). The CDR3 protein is CASSLGGSTQYF. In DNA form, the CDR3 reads TGTGCCAGCAGTTTGGGCGGATCCACGCAGTATTTT.

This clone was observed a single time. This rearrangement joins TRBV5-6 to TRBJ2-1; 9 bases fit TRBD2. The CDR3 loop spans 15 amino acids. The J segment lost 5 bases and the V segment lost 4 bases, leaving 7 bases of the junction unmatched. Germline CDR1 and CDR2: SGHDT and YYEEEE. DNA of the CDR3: TGTGCCAGCAGCCCACCGGGACTAGCTAACAATGAGCAGTTCTTC. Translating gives CASSPPGLANNEQFF.

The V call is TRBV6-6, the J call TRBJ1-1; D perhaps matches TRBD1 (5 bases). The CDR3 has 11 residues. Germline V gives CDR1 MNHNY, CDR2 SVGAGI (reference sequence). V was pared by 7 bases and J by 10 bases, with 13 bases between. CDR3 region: CASNADQGAFF. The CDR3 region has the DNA TGTGCCAGCAACGCGGACCAGGGAGCTTTCTTT.

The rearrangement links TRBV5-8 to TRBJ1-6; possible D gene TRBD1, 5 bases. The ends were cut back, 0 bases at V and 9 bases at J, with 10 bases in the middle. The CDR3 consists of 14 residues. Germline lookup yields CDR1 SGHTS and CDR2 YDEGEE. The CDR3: CASSLGGIRSPLHF. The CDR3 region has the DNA TGTGCCAGCAGCTTGGGGGGGATTCGTTCACCCCTCCACTTT.

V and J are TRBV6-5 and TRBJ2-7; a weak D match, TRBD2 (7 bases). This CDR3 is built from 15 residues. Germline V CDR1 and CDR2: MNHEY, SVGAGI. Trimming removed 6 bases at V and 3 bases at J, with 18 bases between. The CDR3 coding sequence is TGTGCCAGCAGCCGCGGGGGCCTCTCACACTACGAGCAGTACTTC. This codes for CASSRGGLSHYEQYF.

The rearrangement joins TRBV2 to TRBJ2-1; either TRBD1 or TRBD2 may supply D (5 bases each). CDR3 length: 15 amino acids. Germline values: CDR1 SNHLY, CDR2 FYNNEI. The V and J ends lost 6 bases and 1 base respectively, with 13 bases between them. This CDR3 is CASRLGTVSYNEQFF. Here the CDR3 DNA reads TGTGCCAGCAGGCTCGGGACCGTTTCCTACAATGAGCAGTTCTTC.

Here the CDR3 DNA reads TGTGCCAGCAGCAAGCCCGTCCCAGACACAGATACGCAGTATTTT. Translating it yields CASSKPVPDTDTQYF. The chain combines TRBV21-1 with TRBJ2-3; the D call of TRBD1 is as the table states it, not checked on the DNA. TRBV21-1 represents a pseudogene. This CDR3 region has 15 residues.

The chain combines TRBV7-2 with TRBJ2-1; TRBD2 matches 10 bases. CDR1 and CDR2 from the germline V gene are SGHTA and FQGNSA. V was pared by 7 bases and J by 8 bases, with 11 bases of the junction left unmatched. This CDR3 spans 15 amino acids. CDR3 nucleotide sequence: TGTGCCAGCAACGAATTTGGACTAGCGGTCTATGAGCAGTTCTTC. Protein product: CASNEFGLAVYEQFF.

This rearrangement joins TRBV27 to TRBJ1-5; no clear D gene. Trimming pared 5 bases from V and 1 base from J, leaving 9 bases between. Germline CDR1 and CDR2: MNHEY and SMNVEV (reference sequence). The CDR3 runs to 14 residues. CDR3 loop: CASSPRVSNQPQHF. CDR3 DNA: TGTGCCAGCAGTCCAAGGGTGAGCAATCAGCCCCAGCATTTT.

The CDR3 region is CASSFGQNTDGYTF. DNA of the CDR3: TGTGCCAGCAGCTTCGGACAGAACACCGATGGCTACACCTTC. V is TRBV5-4 and J is TRBJ1-2; possibly TRBD1 for D (6 bases). CDR1 SGHNT and CDR2 YYREEE come from the germline V gene (reference sequence). The CDR3 covers 14 residues. The V end was cut by 2 bases, the J end by 6 bases, with 14 bases between. The variable domain in full, with the rest retrieved from reference TRBV5-4 and TRBJ1-2, is ETGVTQSPTHLIKTRGQQVTLRCSSQSGHNTVSWYQQALGQGPQFIFQYYREEENGRGNFPPRFSGLQFPNYSSELNVNALELDDSALYLCASSFGQNTDGYTFGSGTRLTVV.

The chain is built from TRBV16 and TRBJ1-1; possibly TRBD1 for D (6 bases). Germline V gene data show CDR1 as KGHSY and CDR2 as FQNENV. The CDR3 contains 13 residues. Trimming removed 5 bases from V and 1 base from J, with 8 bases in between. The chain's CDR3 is CASSRGQNTEAFF. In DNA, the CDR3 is TGTGCCAGCAGCAGGGGACAGAACACTGAAGCTTTCTTT.

The CDR3: CASSTYLEAFF. CDR3 coding DNA: TGTGCCAGTAGTACGTACCTTGAAGCTTTCTTT. The chain carries TRBV19 and TRBJ1-1, with D hard to call. The CDR3 contains 11 residues. Trimming left V 4 bases short and J 7 bases short, with 7 bases between. Germline V gives CDR1 LNHDA, CDR2 SQIVND (reference sequence).

CDR3 protein: CASSWEGEYNSPLHF. CDR3 nucleotide sequence: TGTGCCAGCAGCTGGGAGGGGGAATATAATTCACCCCTCCACTTT. The chain links TRBV5-6 to TRBJ1-6, with D possibly matching TRBD1 (6 bases). The ends were cut back, 3 bases at V and 4 bases at J, with 11 bases in the middle. Germline V CDR1 and CDR2: SGHDT, YYEEEE. The CDR3 totals 15 residues.

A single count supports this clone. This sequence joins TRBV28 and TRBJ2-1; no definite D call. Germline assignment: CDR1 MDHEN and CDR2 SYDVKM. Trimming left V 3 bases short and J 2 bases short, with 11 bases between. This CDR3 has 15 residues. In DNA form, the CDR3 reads TGTGCCAGCAGTTTTGCTGACCAAACCTACAATGAGCAGTTCTTC. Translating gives CASSFADQTYNEQFF.

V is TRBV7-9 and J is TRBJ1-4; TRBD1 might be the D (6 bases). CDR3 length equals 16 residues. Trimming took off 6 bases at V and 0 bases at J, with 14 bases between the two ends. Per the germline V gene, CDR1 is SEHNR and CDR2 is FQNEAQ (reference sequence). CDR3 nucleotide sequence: TGTGCCAGCAGTAGAGGACAGCTTGCAACTAATGAAAAACTGTTTTTT. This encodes CASSRGQLATNEKLFF.

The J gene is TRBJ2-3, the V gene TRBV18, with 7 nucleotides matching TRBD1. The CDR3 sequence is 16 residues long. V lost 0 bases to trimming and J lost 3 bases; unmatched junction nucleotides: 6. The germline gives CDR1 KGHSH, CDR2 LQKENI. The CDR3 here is CASSPPSTGPTDTQYF. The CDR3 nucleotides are TGTGCCAGCTCACCACCATCGACAGGGCCAACAGATACGCAGTATTTT. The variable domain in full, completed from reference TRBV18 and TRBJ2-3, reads NAGVMQNPRHLVRRRGQEARLRCSPMKGHSHVYWYRQLPEEGLKFMVYLQKENIIDESGMPKERFSAEFPKEGPSILRIQQVVRGDSAAYFCASSPPSTGPTDTQYFGPGTRLTVL.

In DNA, the CDR3 is TGTGCCAGCAGCTTCGGTGGGGTATACAATGAGCAGTTCTTC. It is translated as CASSFGGVYNEQFF. The gene calls are TRBV11-3 and TRBJ2-1, with D unresolved. V lost 3 bases, J lost 4 bases, and 10 bases lay in between. Germline CDR1 SGHNT, CDR2 YENEEA. This CDR3 is built from 14 residues.

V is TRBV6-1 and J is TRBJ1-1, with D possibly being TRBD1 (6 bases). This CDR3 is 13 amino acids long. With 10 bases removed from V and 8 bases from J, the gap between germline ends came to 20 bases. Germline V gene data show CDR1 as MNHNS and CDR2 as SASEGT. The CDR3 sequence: CATRTGIRSEAFF. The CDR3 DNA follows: TGTGCCACCAGAACAGGGATCCGATCAGAAGCTTTCTTT.

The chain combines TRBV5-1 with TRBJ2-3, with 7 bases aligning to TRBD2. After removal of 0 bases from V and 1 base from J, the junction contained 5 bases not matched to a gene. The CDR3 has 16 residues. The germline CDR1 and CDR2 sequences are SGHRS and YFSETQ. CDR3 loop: CASSLGGGSGTDTQYF. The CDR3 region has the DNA TGCGCCAGCAGCTTGGGCGGGGGTAGTGGCACAGATACGCAGTATTTT.

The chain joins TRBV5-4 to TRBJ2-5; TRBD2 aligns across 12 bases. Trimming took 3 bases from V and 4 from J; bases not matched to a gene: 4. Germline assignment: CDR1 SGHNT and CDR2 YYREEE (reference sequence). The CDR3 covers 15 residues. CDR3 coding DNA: TGTGCCAGCAGCTCCACTAGCGGGAGGTTAGAGACCCAGTACTTC. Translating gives CASSSTSGRLETQYF.

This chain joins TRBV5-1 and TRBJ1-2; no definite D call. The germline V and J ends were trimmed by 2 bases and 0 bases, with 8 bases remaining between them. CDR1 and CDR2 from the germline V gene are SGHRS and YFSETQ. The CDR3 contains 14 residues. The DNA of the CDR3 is TGCGCCAGCAGCTTTAACACAGCTAACTATGGCTACACCTTC. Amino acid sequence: CASSFNTANYGYTF.